These 25 T cell receptor beta chains came from one sample sequenced in a study of metastatic and nonmetastatic thyroid tumors. No patient received treatment before thyroid surgery. Through MiXCR, TCRdb re-clonotyped the PCR reads. Of roughly 34,000 clones listed, 20% to 25% are singletons. Sequenced sample: tumor tissue. The receptors stem from a male donor with papillary thyroid cancer or a benign thyroid nodule (not recorded which). Some clones in this sample may be carry-over from other donors' samples.

This clone came up many times. This chain links TRBV28 with TRBJ2-3, with 7 bases fitting TRBD1. CDR3 size: 14 residues. CDR1 is MDHEN, CDR2 SYDVKM, per germline. V lost 7 bases to trimming and J lost 3 bases; unmatched junction nucleotides: 7. The CDR3 spells CASKGTGATDTQYF. CDR3 nucleotide sequence: TGTGCCAGCAAGGGTACAGGGGCGACAGATACGCAGTATTTT. Variable domain in full (rest from reference TRBV28 and TRBJ2-3): DVKVTQSSRYLVKRTGEKVFLECVQDMDHENMFWYRQDPGLGLRLIYFSYDVKMKEKGDIPEGYSVSREKKERFSLILESASTNQTSMYLCASKGTGATDTQYFGPGTRLTVL.

In its sample, this clone was seen many times. The chain employs TRBV5-1 and TRBJ1-2; perhaps TRBD1 as D (6 bases). CDR1 is SGHRS and CDR2 is YFSETQ in the germline V gene. The CDR3 is made up of 15 amino acids. V was shortened by 3 bases and J by 2 bases, with 14 bases between the two germline ends. The CDR3 region has the DNA TGCGCCAGCAGCTCCCACCCCGGGACAAACTATGGCTACACCTTC. Protein product: CASSSHPGTNYGYTF.

There are many counts of this clone. The J gene is TRBJ1-6, the V gene TRBV2, with TRBD1 identical over 10 bases. This CDR3 spans 13 amino acids. After removal of 6 bases from V and 8 bases from J, the junction contained 1 base not matched to a gene. Germline values: CDR1 SNHLY, CDR2 FYNNEI. The CDR3 DNA reads as TGTGCCAGCAGGGGGACAGGGGATTCACCCCTCCACTTT. This translates into CASRGTGDSPLHF.

This clone was counted ten times or more. CDR3 region: CASSMPGSPSSGANVLTF. The DNA of the CDR3 is TGTGCCAGTAGTATGCCCGGGTCTCCCTCCTCTGGGGCCAACGTCCTGACTTTC. This chain uses TRBV19 with TRBJ2-6; D not certain. Germline V gene sequence: CDR1 LNHDA, CDR2 SQIVND (reference sequence). The V end was cut by 3 bases, the J end by 0 bases, with 15 bases between. This CDR3 contains 18 residues.

There are a few counts of this clone. The chain carries TRBV12-3 or TRBV12-4 and TRBJ2-1; 10 positions agree with TRBD2. The CDR3 has 17 residues. V lost 0 bases and J lost 6; bases outside the gene matches: 8. The CDR3 sequence is CASSLALLAGVANEQFF. CDR3 in DNA: TGTGCCAGCAGTTTAGCCCTCCTAGCGGGAGTCGCCAATGAGCAGTTCTTC.

The V and J genes are TRBV27 and TRBJ1-4; D gene unclear. The CDR3 runs to 14 residues. V lost 0 bases and J lost 7, with 9 bases in between. Germline values: CDR1 MNHEY, CDR2 SMNVEV (reference sequence). The CDR3 DNA follows: TGTGCCAGCAGTTTATCCTGGGGAGTTGAAAAACTGTTTTTT. Protein product: CASSLSWGVEKLFF.

This clone was found a few times. V and J are TRBV28 and TRBJ2-7, with 7 bases identical to TRBD2. Germline trimming cut 10 bases from V and 3 bases from J; bases unmatched to any gene: 6. Germline CDR1 is MDHEN and CDR2 is SYDVKM. The CDR3 has 12 residues. The CDR3 region is CATLGGSYEQYF. In nucleotides, the CDR3 is TGTGCCACCTTGGGGGGGAGCTACGAGCAGTACTTC.

By its share, this clone is medium-sized. This chain connects TRBV6-1 to TRBJ2-1; D is uncertain. Germline V CDR1 and CDR2: MNHNS, SASEGT. Trimming left V 7 bases short and J 7 bases short, with 8 bases between. The CDR3 consists of 11 residues. The CDR3 is CASKELNEQFF. The CDR3 DNA reads as TGTGCCAGCAAGGAACTAAATGAGCAGTTCTTC.

This clone turned up a few times. This clone may be a read error of a much larger clone one base away. The chain has TRBV5-4 and TRBJ2-1; TRBD2 agrees at 7 bases. Germline V gene sequence: CDR1 SGHNT, CDR2 YYREEE (reference sequence). The CDR3 sequence is 16 residues long. The CDR3 DNA reads as TGTGCCATCAGCTTGGGCGGACTAGATGGGCACAATGAGCAGTTCTTC. It encodes CAISLGGLDGHNEQFF. The whole variable domain, remainder taken from reference TRBV5-4 and TRBJ2-1, is ETGVTQSPTHLIKTRGQQVTLRCSSQSGHNTVSWYQQALGQGPQFIFQYYREEENGRGNFPPRFSGLQFPNYSSELNVNALELDDSALYLCAISLGGLDGHNEQFFGPGTRLTVL.

This clone qualifies as medium-sized. This rearrangement joins TRBV7-2 to TRBJ1-5; D is possibly TRBD1 (6 bases). Trimming cost V 4 bases and J 1 base, with 14 bases left between them. The germline gives CDR1 SGHTA, CDR2 FQGNSA. CDR3 length: 16 residues. CDR3 DNA: TGTGCCAGCAGCTCGTCAGGGGATTCGAGCAATCAGCCCCAGCATTTT. It yields the protein CASSSSGDSSNQPQHF. Looking up the rest from reference TRBV7-2 and TRBJ1-5 gives the full variable domain: GAGVSQSPSNKVTEKGKDVELRCDPISGHTALYWYRQSLGQGLEFLIYFQGNSAPDKSGLPSDRFSAERTGGSVSTLTIQRTQQEDSAVYLCASSSSGDSSNQPQHFGDGTRLSIL.

This clone was seen a handful of times. This chain connects TRBV7-8 to TRBJ2-2; no reliable D call. This CDR3 comprises 17 residues. Germline V gene lookup returns CDR1 SGHVS and CDR2 FQNEAQ. V lost 1 base, J lost 0 bases, and 12 bases lay in between. As DNA, the CDR3 is TGTGCCAGCAGCTTAGTCCTGGCAGGACCGAACACCGGGGAGCTGTTTTTT. Amino acids: CASSLVLAGPNTGELFF.

The rearrangement links TRBV7-9 to TRBJ1-1, with D possibly being TRBD1 (5 bases). Germline CDR1 is SEHNR and CDR2 is FQNEAQ (reference sequence). The length of the CDR3 is 15 residues. V was trimmed by 2 bases and J by 6 bases, leaving 16 bases between them. CDR3 sequence (DNA): TGTGCCAGCAGCTTATCCCCAGGGTTGGGAGCTGAAGCTTTCTTT. Residues: CASSLSPGLGAEAFF.

By sample share, this clone is medium-sized (0.01 to 0.1%). The rearrangement links TRBV5-1 to TRBJ2-5, with 8 bases fitting TRBD2. Germline values: CDR1 SGHRS, CDR2 YFSETQ. There are 16 residues in the CDR3. Losses at the gene ends were 0 bases for V and 4 bases for J; bases not matched to a gene: 8. The CDR3, as DNA: TGCGCCAGCAGCTTGGGAAAGCGGGAGTTAGTAGAGACCCAGTACTTC. It is translated as CASSLGKRELVETQYF. The full variable domain, its missing parts supplied by reference TRBV5-1 and TRBJ2-5, is KAGVTQTPRYLIKTRGQQVTLSCSPISGHRSVSWYQQTPGQGLQFLFEYFSETQRNKGNFPGRFSGRQFSNSRSEMNVSTLELGDSALYLCASSLGKRELVETQYFGPGTRLLVL.

This chain joins TRBV5-1 and TRBJ1-2; D gene uncertain. Between the trimmed V and J ends, which lost 0 bases and 5 bases, there was a span of 14 bases. Germline lookup yields CDR1 SGHRS and CDR2 YFSETQ. This CDR3 is 15 amino acids long. CDR3 region: CASSLASGPEYGYTF. In DNA, the CDR3 is TGCGCCAGCAGCTTGGCATCCGGACCTGAATATGGCTACACCTTC.

This clone was observed many times. The rearrangement links TRBV4-1 to TRBJ1-3; no clear D gene. The CDR3 loop spans 16 amino acids. Trimming took off 4 bases at V and 0 bases at J, with 13 bases between the two ends. Germline CDR1 and CDR2: MGHRA and YSYEKL. As DNA, the CDR3 is TGCGCCAGCAGCCGGCAGACGACCTTCTCTGGAAACACCATATATTTT. Encoded protein: CASSRQTTFSGNTIYF.

This clone showed up many times. The J gene is TRBJ2-7, the V gene TRBV5-1; 8 nucleotides agree with TRBD2. The trim removed 3 bases at V and 0 bases at J, leaving 2 bases unmatched. The CDR3 contains 14 residues. The germline CDR1 and CDR2 sequences are SGHRS and YFSETQ. In nucleotides, the CDR3 is TGCGCCAGCAGCTCTGCGGGAGGCTCCTACGAGCAGTACTTC. The encoded protein is CASSSAGGSYEQYF.

V is TRBV27 and J is TRBJ1-2; tentatively, D is TRBD1 (6 bases). Trimming stripped 10 bases from V and 8 bases from J, with 29 bases between. CDR3 size: 16 residues. Germline CDR1 MNHEY, CDR2 SMNVEV (reference sequence). The DNA for the CDR3 is TGTGCCATCAGACCAACGGACAGCGGATCTTCGGGGGGCTACACCTTC. It is translated as CAIRPTDSGSSGGYTF.

This clone was seen many times. The chain combines TRBV20-1 with TRBJ1-1; D call uncertain. The CDR3 is made up of 13 amino acids. Between the trimmed V and J ends, which lost 2 bases and 6 bases, there was a span of 13 bases. The germline V gene encodes CDR1 DFQATT and CDR2 SNEGSKA (reference sequence). CDR3 region: CSARRPTKAEAFF. The DNA of the CDR3 is TGCAGTGCTAGACGGCCAACTAAAGCTGAAGCTTTCTTT.

This clone ranks as medium-sized. The chain recombines TRBV6-2 or TRBV6-3 with TRBJ2-1; TRBD2 matches at 7 bases. Germline CDR1 and CDR2: MNHEY and SVGEGT. V lost 0 bases to trimming and J lost 2 bases; unmatched junction nucleotides: 4. The CDR3 totals 16 residues. CDR3 in DNA: TGTGCCAGCAGTTACTCTCTAGCGGAGGCCTACAATGAGCAGTTCTTC. Its translation is CASSYSLAEAYNEQFF.

This clone came up many times. V is TRBV9 and J is TRBJ2-5; 10 bases line up with TRBD1. Trimming took 3 bases from V and 4 from J; bases not matched to a gene: 6. CDR3 size: 15 residues. The germline V gene encodes CDR1 SGDLS and CDR2 YYNGEE. CDR3 nucleotide sequence: TGTGCCAGCAGCGCTCGGGACAGGGGAGGAGAGACCCAGTACTTC. This translates into CASSARDRGGETQYF.

This clone was seen only a few times. The chain carries TRBV6-2 or TRBV6-3 and TRBJ2-7, with unresolved D. V lost 6 bases, J lost 7 bases, and 22 bases lay in between. Germline CDR1 reads MNHEY; CDR2 reads SVGEGT. The CDR3 sequence is 15 residues long. DNA for the CDR3: TGTGCCAGCAGCTACCAGGCTGTGACGTTACAGGAGCAGTACTTC. Protein sequence: CASSYQAVTLQEQYF.

Many counts were recorded for this clone. A read error may explain this, as a much larger clone is one base away. The CDR3 ends on some other residue instead of the conserved phenylalanine or tryptophan, so this is likely a read error. V is TRBV9 and J is TRBJ2-2, with no clear D. This CDR3 comprises 12 residues. Trimming shortened V by 7 bases and J by 0 bases, and 4 bases separated the two germline ends. Germline lookup yields CDR1 SGDLS and CDR2 YYNGEE. The CDR3 is CASGPNTGELFS. CDR3 DNA: TGTGCCAGCGGCCCGAACACCGGGGAGCTGTTTTCT.

The rearrangement joins TRBV6-2 or TRBV6-3 to TRBJ2-2, with D unresolved. Germline values: CDR1 MNHEY, CDR2 SVGEGT. The CDR3 sequence is 15 residues long. Trimming removed 0 bases from V and 5 bases from J, with 10 bases in between. The DNA of the CDR3 is TGTGCCAGCAGTTACTCGACACGTTTTACCGGGGAGCTGTTTTTT. Residues: CASSYSTRFTGELFF.

This clone was recorded many times. The V and J genes are TRBV12-3 or TRBV12-4 and TRBJ1-5; D ambiguous. The CDR3 has 15 residues. Trimming pared 3 bases from V and 2 bases from J, leaving 11 bases between. In nucleotides, the CDR3 is TGTGCCAGCAGTTTCGGCGGAGGAGGCAATCAGCCCCAGCATTTT. Its translation: CASSFGGGGNQPQHF.

The chain joins TRBV20-1 to TRBJ2-2; D is unresolved. Germline V gives CDR1 DFQATT, CDR2 SNEGSKA (reference sequence). This CDR3 spans 15 amino acids. V shed 5 bases and J shed 6 bases, with 19 bases lying between them. The CDR3 sequence: CSAWIDSIRAGELFF. The CDR3 DNA follows: TGCAGTGCTTGGATTGACTCGATCCGAGCCGGGGAGCTGTTTTTT.